This entry describes one T cell receptor (beta chain). Its antigen is as yet unknown. This sample is part of a study of glioma-infiltrating T cells. Looked up from germline, CDR1 is MDHEN and CDR2 is SYDVKM. Trimming stripped 5 bases from V and 5 bases from J, with 15 bases between. This CDR3 region has 15 residues. General study points: CDR3 overlap between tissue and blood was very small. Non-neoplastic patients had below-expected tissue-blood divergence, while all gliomas exceeded expectation.

Using RNA template, CDR3s of TCR alpha and beta were amplified with iRepertoire arm-PCR. TCRdb passed the multiplex PCR reads through MiXCR, listing each CDR3 protein once. The data contain around 190,000 distinct CDR3 sequences, over 30% of them seen just once; the ten biggest clones take up 20% to 25%. This TCR was recovered from a human donor with low-grade glioma or glioblastoma, undergoing nonglioma brain surgery, or in good health (not recorded which). The rearrangement links TRBV28 to TRBJ1-4, with D unresolved. Sequencing was done on a sample of glioma tissue, nonneoplastic brain tissue, or PBMCs (not recorded which). CDR3 loop: CASSTHTNRNEKLFF. The CDR3 coding sequence is TGTGCCAGCAGTACCCACACAAACCGAAATGAAAAACTGTTTTTT.